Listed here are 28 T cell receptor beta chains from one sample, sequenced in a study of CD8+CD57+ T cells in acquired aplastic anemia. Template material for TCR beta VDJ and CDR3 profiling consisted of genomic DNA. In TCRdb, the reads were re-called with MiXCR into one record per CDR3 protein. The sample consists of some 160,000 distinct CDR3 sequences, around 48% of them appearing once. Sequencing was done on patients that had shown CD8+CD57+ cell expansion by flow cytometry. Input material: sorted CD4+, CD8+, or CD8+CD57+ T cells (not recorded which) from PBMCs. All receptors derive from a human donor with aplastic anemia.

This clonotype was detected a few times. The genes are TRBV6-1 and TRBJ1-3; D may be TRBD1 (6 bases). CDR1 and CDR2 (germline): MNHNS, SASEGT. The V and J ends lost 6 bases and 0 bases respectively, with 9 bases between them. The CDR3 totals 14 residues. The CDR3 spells CASSQGFSGNTIYF. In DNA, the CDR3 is TGTGCCAGCAGCCAGGGGTTCTCTGGAAACACCATATATTTT.

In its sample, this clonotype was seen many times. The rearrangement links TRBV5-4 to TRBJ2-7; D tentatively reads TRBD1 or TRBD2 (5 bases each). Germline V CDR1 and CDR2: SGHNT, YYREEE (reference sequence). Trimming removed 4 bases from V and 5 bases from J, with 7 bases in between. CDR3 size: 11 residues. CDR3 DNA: TGTGCCAGCAGCGGGACCCACGAGCAGTACTTC. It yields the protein CASSGTHEQYF.

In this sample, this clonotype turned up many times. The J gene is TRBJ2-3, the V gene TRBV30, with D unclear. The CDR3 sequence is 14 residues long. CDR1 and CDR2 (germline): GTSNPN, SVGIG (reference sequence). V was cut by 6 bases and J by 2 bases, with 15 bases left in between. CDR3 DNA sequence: TGTGCCTGTACCAAAACTGGAATCACAGATACGCAGTATTTT. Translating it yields CACTKTGITDTQYF.

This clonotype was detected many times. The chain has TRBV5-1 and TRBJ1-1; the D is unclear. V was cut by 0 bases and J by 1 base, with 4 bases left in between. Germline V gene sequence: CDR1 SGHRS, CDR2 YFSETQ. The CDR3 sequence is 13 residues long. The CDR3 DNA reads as TGCGCCAGCAGCTTGGCTCAGAACACTGAAGCTTTCTTT. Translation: CASSLAQNTEAFF.

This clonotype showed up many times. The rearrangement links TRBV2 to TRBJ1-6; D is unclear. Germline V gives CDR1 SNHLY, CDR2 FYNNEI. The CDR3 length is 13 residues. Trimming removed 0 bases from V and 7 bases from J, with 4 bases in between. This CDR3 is CASSEAGNSPLHF. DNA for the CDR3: TGTGCCAGCAGTGAAGCGGGGAATTCACCCCTCCACTTT.

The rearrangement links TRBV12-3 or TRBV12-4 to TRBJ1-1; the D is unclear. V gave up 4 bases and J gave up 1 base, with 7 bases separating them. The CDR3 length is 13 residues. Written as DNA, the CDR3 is TGTGCCAGCAGTTACGTCCGGAACACTGAAGCTTTCTTT. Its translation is CASSYVRNTEAFF.

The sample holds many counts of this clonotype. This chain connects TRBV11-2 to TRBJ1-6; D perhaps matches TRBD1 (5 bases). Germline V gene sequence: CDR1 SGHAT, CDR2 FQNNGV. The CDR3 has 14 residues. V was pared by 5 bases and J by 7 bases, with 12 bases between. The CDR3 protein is CASSPGRENSPLHF. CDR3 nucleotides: TGTGCCAGCAGCCCGGGACGTGAAAATTCACCCCTCCACTTT.

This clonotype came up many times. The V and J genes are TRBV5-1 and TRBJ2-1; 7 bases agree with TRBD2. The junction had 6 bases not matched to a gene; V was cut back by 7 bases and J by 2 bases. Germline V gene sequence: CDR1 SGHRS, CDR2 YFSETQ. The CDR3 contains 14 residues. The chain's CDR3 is CASETGTTYNEQFF. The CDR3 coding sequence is TGCGCCAGCGAAACCGGGACTACCTACAATGAGCAGTTCTTC.

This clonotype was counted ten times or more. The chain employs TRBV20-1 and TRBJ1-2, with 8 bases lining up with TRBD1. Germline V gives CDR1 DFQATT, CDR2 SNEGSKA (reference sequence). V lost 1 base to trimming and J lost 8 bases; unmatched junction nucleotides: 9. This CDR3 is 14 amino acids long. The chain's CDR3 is CSARGLPGQAGYTF. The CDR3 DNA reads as TGCAGTGCTAGAGGCTTACCGGGACAGGCGGGCTACACCTTC.

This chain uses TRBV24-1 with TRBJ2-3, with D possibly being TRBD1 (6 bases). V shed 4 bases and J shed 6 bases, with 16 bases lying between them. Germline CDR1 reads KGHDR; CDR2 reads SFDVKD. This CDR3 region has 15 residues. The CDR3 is CATSDPGQFSDTQYF. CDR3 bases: TGTGCCACCAGTGACCCCGGACAGTTCTCGGATACGCAGTATTTT.

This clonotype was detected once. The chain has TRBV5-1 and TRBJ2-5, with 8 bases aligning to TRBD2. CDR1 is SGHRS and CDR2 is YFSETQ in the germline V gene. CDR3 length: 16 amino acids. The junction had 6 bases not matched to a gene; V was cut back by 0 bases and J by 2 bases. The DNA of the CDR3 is TGCGCCAGCAGCTTGGTAGGCGGGGGGATTCAAGAGACCCAGTACTTC. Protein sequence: CASSLVGGGIQETQYF.

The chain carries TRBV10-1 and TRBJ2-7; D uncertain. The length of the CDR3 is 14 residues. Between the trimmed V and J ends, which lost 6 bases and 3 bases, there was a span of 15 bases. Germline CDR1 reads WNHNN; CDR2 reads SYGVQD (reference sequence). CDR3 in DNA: TGCGCCAGCAGCGAAGGAAGGGATCGCTACGAGCAGTACTTC. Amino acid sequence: CASSEGRDRYEQYF.

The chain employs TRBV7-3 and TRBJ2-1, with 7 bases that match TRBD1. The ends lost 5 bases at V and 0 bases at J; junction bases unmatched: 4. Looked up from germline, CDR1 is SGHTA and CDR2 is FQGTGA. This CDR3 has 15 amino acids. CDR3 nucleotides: TGTGCCAGCAGCGTTACAGGGGTCTCCTACAATGAGCAGTTCTTC. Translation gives CASSVTGVSYNEQFF. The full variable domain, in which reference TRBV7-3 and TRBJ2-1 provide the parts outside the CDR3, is GAGVSQTPSNKVTEKGKYVELRCDPISGHTALYWYRQSLGQGPEFLIYFQGTGAADDSGLPNDRFFAVRPEGSVSTLKIQRTERGDSAVYLCASSVTGVSYNEQFFGPGTRLTVL.

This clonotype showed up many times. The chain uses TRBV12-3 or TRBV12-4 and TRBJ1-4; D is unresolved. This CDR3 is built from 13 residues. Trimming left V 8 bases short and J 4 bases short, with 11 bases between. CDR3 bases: TGTGCCAGCTTACAGAGAGGTAATGAAAAACTGTTTTTT. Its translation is CASLQRGNEKLFF.

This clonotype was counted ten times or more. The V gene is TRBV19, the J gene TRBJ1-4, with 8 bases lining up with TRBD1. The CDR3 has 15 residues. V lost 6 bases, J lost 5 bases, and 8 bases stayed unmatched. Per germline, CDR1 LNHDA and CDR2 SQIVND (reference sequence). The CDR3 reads CASRPGQDLNEKLFF. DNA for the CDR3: TGTGCCAGTAGGCCGGGACAGGACCTCAATGAAAAACTGTTTTTT. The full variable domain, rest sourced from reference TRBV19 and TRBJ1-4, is DGGITQSPKYLFRKEGQNVTLSCEQNLNHDAMYWYRQDPGQGLRLIYYSQIVNDFQKGDIAEGYSVSREKKESFPLTVTSAQKNPTAFYLCASRPGQDLNEKLFFGSGTQLSVL.

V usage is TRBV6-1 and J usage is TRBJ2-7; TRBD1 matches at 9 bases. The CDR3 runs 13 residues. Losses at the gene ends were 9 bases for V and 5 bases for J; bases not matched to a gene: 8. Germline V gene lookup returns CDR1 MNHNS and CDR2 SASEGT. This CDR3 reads CASPGTGTHEQYF. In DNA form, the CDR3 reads TGTGCCAGTCCCGGGACAGGGACCCACGAGCAGTACTTC.

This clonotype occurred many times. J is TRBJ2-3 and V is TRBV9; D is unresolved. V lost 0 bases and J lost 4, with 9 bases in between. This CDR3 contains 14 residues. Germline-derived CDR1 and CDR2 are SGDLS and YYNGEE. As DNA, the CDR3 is TGTGCCAGCAGCGTAGCTGGGTTCGCAGATACGCAGTATTTT. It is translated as CASSVAGFADTQYF.

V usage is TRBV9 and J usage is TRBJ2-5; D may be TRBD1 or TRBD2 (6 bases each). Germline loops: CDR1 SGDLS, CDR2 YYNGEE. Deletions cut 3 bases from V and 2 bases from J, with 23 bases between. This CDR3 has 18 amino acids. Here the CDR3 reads CASSGDPLARGAQETQYF. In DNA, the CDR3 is TGTGCCAGCAGCGGCGACCCCCTTGCTAGGGGGGCACAAGAGACCCAGTACTTC.

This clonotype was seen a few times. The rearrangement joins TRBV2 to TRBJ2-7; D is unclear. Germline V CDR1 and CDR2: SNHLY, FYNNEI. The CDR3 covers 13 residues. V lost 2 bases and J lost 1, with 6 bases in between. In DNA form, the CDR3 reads TGTGCCAGCAGTGAACAGGTTTCCTACGAGCAGTACTTC. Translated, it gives CASSEQVSYEQYF.

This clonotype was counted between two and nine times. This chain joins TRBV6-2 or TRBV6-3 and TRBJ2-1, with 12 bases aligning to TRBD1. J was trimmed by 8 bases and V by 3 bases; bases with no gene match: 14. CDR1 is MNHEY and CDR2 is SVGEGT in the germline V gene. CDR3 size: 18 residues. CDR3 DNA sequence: TGTGCCAGCAGTTATCAAATTCCGGGACAGGGGGCAGTTGATGAGCAGTTCTTC. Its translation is CASSYQIPGQGAVDEQFF.

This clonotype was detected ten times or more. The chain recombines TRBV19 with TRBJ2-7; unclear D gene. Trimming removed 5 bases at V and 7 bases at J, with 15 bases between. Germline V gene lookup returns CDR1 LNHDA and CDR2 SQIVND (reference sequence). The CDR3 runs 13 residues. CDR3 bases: TGTGCCAGTAGTTCCGGGCCCAATGGGGAGCAGTACTTC. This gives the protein CASSSGPNGEQYF. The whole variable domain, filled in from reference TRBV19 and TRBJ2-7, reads DGGITQSPKYLFRKEGQNVTLSCEQNLNHDAMYWYRQDPGQGLRLIYYSQIVNDFQKGDIAEGYSVSREKKESFPLTVTSAQKNPTAFYLCASSSGPNGEQYFGPGTRLTVT.

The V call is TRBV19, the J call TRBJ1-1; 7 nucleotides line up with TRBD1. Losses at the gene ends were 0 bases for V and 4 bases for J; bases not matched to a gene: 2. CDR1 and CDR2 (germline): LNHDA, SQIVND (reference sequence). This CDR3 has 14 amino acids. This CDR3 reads CASSIDYRGTEAFF. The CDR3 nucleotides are TGTGCCAGTAGTATAGATTACAGGGGCACTGAAGCTTTCTTT.

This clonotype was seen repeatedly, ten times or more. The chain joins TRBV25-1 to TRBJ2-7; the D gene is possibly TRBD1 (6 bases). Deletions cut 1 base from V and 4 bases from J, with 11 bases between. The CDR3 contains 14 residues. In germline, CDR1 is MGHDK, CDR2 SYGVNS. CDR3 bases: TGTGCCAGCAGTGAATTAACAGGGTTATACGAGCAGTACTTC. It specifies CASSELTGLYEQYF.

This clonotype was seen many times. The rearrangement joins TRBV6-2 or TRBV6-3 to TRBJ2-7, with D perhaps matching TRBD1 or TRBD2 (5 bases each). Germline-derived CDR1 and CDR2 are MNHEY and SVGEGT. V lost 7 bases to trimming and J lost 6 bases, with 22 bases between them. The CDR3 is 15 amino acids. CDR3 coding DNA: TGTGCCAGCACCACCCTTGGGGGAATGGGGAGCGAGCAGTACTTC. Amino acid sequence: CASTTLGGMGSEQYF.

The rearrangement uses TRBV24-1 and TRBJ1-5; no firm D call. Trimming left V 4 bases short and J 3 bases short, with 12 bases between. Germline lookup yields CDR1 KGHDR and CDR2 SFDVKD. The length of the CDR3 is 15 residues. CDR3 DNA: TGTGCCACCAGTGACCCAGCCAGGCCCAATCAGCCCCAGCATTTT. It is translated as CATSDPARPNQPQHF.

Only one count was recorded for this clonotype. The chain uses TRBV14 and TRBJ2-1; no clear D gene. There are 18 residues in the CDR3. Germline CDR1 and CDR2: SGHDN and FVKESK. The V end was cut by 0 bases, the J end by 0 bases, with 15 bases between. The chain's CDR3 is CASSQDTALHRSYNEQFF. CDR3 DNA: TGTGCCAGCAGCCAAGATACAGCCCTCCACCGCTCCTACAATGAGCAGTTCTTC.

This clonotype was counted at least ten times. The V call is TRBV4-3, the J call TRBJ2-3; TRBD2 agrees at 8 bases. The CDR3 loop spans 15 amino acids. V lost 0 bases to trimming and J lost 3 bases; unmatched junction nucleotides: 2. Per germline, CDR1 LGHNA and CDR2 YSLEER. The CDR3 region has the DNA TGCGCCAGCAGCCAAGACGGGAGGGGGACAGATACGCAGTATTTT. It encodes CASSQDGRGTDTQYF.

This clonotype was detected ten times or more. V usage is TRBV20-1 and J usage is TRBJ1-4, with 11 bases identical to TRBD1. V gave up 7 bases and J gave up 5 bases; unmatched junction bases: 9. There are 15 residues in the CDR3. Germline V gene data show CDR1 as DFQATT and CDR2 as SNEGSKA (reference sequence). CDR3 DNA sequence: TGCAGTGGAGGGACAGGGGGTTGGGGGAATGAAAAACTGTTTTTT. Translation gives CSGGTGGWGNEKLFF.